Shown below are 27 T cell receptor beta chains from a single sample sequenced in a study of T cells in women clearing cervical HPV infection. Sequencing used immunoSEQ multiplex PCR; TCRdb keeps in-frame clones, though not all of them. Found here are 20,000 to 25,000 clones; the top ten clones hold around 24%. The sequenced material came from blood buffy coat. These TCRs come from a woman aged 18 to 75 with a cervical HPV16 infection that either progressed to CIN3+ or cleared (not recorded which).

CDR3 protein: CASSPGLAEETQYF. The CDR3 bases that were read are TGCGCCAGCAGTCCGGGACTAGCGGAAGAGACG. The rearrangement links TRBV5-1 to TRBJ2-3, with 11 bases that match TRBD2. The read ends 3 residues shy of where the CDR3 ends; the end is completed using the germline J gene. The CDR3 covers 14 residues. CDR1 and CDR2 (germline): SGHRS, YFSETQ.

Remarks on this clone: The sequence runs out 3 residues before the end of the CDR3; the remainder is reconstructed from the germline J gene. This chain links TRBV5-1 with TRBJ1-2; 8 bases agree with TRBD1. This CDR3 comprises 15 residues. The ends lost 6 bases at V and 5 bases at J; junction bases unmatched: 12. The germline V gene encodes CDR1 SGHRS and CDR2 YFSETQ. The DNA read from the CDR3 is TGCGCCAGCAACATGGACTCGACAGGGGAATATGGC. Its translation is CASNMDSTGEYG. The complete CDR3 sequence is CASNMDSTGEYGYTF.

Partial CDR3 DNA: TGTGCCAGCAGCAGGACAGCAGGAGGC. Translated, it gives CASSRTAGG. The CDR3 in its entirety is CASSRTAGGYTF. The J gene is TRBJ1-2, the V gene TRBV11-1, with D possibly TRBD1 on 6 matching bases. The CDR3 is cut off 3 residues early in the read; its end comes from the germline J gene. The CDR3 has 12 residues. CDR1 and CDR2 from the germline V gene are SGHAT and FQDESV (reference sequence).

The CDR3 bases that were read are TGTGCCAGCAGTGAAGCCGGGACAGGGTACGAG. It is translated as CASSEAGTGYE. The complete CDR3 reads CASSEAGTGYEQYF. The V and J genes are TRBV2 and TRBJ2-7; 9 bases are a match to TRBD1. The read ends 3 residues shy of where the CDR3 ends; the end is completed using the germline J gene. With V trimmed by 0 bases and J by 4 bases, 1 base remained unmatched. This CDR3 region has 14 residues. Germline lookup yields CDR1 SNHLY and CDR2 FYNNEI.

A word on this clone: The CDR3 end falls 3 residues outside the read, so it is completed with the germline J gene. The chain is built from TRBV6-2 or TRBV6-3 and TRBJ1-4, with 7 bases fitting TRBD1. Trimming took 5 bases from V and 7 from J; bases not matched to a gene: 7. This CDR3 comprises 14 residues. CDR1 is MNHEY, CDR2 SVGEGT, per germline. The CDR3 reads CASSQTGLGEKLFF. The part of the CDR3 DNA that was read is TGTGCCAGCAGTCAGACAGGGTTGGGTGAAAAA.

Note on this clone: The read terminates 3 residues ahead of where the CDR3 ends, so the germline J gene completes it. This sequence joins TRBV5-6 and TRBJ1-2; TRBD1 matches at 9 bases. This CDR3 is 15 amino acids long. V trimming: 4 bases; J trimming: 4 bases; junction bases outside the gene matches: 8. Germline V gene data show CDR1 as SGHDT and CDR2 as YYEEEE. The CDR3 loop is CASSTGTGLSYGYTF. The CDR3 bases that were read are TGTGCCAGCAGCACCGGGACAGGGTTGAGCTATGGC.

In regard to this clone: The read falls 3 residues short of the CDR3 end, and the missing part is taken from the germline J gene. The V and J genes are TRBV20-1 and TRBJ1-4; the D gene is possibly TRBD1 (5 bases). The CDR3 is 14 amino acids. Germline V gene sequence: CDR1 DFQATT, CDR2 SNEGSKA (reference sequence). The V and J ends lost 3 bases and 4 bases respectively, with 12 bases between them. Partial CDR3 DNA: TGCAGTGCTAGGGGAGGGGTGGGTAATGAAAAA. Translated: CSARGGVGNEK. From start to end, the CDR3 is CSARGGVGNEKLFF.

Concerning this clone: Sequencing ends 3 residues short of the CDR3 end; the germline J gene provides the rest. The genes are TRBV29-1 and TRBJ1-2; a possible D gene is TRBD1 (5 bases). This CDR3 is built from 12 residues. Germline V gene lookup returns CDR1 SQVTM and CDR2 ANQGSEA. The V end lost 7 bases, the J end lost 5 bases, and 14 bases lay between the germline ends. The part of the CDR3 DNA that was read is TGCAGCGCTACGGACAAAGAATATGGC. Encoded protein: CSATDKEYG. The CDR3 in full is CSATDKEYGYTF.

Worth noting for this clone: The CDR3 end is not reached by the read, which stops 3 residues before it; the germline J gene fills it in. The genes are TRBV7-3 and TRBJ1-1; no definite D call. Trimming removed 3 bases from V and 0 bases from J, with 5 bases in between. Germline V gene lookup returns CDR1 SGHTA and CDR2 FQGTGA. The CDR3 length is 13 residues. The covered CDR3 bases are TGTGCCAGCAGCTTTAGCTTGAACACTGAA. Translated, it gives CASSFSLNTE. In full, the CDR3 is CASSFSLNTEAFF.

Comments on this clone: The read finishes 3 residues shy of the CDR3 end, and the germline J gene is used to complete it. The chain combines TRBV20-1 with TRBJ2-5; tentatively, D is TRBD2 (6 bases). V was trimmed by 3 bases and J by 5 bases, leaving 10 bases between them. The CDR3 totals 12 residues. In germline, CDR1 is DFQATT, CDR2 SNEGSKA (reference sequence). The CDR3 spells CSARDYRETQYF. CDR3 DNA (partial): TGCAGTGCTAGGGACTATCGGGAGACC.

In regard to this clone: The read terminates 3 residues ahead of where the CDR3 ends, so the germline J gene completes it. The chain joins TRBV4-1 to TRBJ2-1; 15 bases are shared with TRBD2. V lost 3 bases, J lost 8 bases, and 8 bases stayed unmatched. This CDR3 is built from 17 residues. Germline loops: CDR1 MGHRA, CDR2 YSYEKL. The CDR3 bases that were read are TGCGCCAGCAGCCACCTCACGGGACTAGCGGGGGGCTATGAG. As protein: CASSHLTGLAGGYE. The entire CDR3 sequence reads CASSHLTGLAGGYEQFF.

In the case of this clone: The read comes to an end 3 residues before the CDR3 does, leaving the germline J gene to fill in the end. The rearrangement uses TRBV7-8 and TRBJ1-1; D unclear. Trimming removed 3 bases from V and 7 bases from J, with 9 bases in between. Per the germline V gene, CDR1 is SGHVS and CDR2 is FQNEAQ. The length of the CDR3 is 12 residues. The CDR3 region is CASSLVQNEAFF. CDR3 DNA, as far as it was read: TGTGCCAGCAGCTTGGTCCAGAATGAA.

Comment on this clone: The sequence runs out 3 residues before the end of the CDR3; the remainder is reconstructed from the germline J gene. The rearrangement joins TRBV2 to TRBJ1-6; possibly TRBD1 for D (5 bases). The CDR3 runs to 14 residues. Germline V CDR1 and CDR2: SNHLY, FYNNEI. V was pared by 10 bases and J by 3 bases, with 13 bases between. The covered CDR3 bases are TGTGCCACGGGCGGGGGGGGCTATAATTCACCC. It is translated as CATGGGGYNSP. The entire CDR3 sequence reads CATGGGGYNSPLHF.

Remarks on this clone: The sequenced fragment ends 3 residues before the CDR3 boundary, so the rest is inferred from the germline J gene. The same CDR3 also results from other DNA sequences found in this sample. The V gene is TRBV5-6, the J gene TRBJ1-3; 8 bases match TRBD1. The CDR3 totals 15 residues. From germline, CDR1 is SGHDT and CDR2 YYEEEE. V was pared by 5 bases and J by 4 bases, with 8 bases of the junction left unmatched. CDR3 in amino acids: CASRDRTGTGNTIYF. The covered CDR3 bases are TGTGCCAGCAGGGACCGGACAGGGACAGGAAACACC.

About this clone: The sequenced fragment ends 3 residues before the CDR3 boundary, so the rest is inferred from the germline J gene. This sequence joins TRBV12-3 or TRBV12-4 and TRBJ2-1; TRBD2 agrees at 10 bases. With 7 bases clipped from V and 4 bases from J, the junction kept 7 bases outside the gene matches. CDR3 size: 15 residues. The CDR3 DNA, read in part, is TGTGCCAGCACCATAATAGCGGGAGGTTACAATGAG. Translated: CASTIIAGGYNE. The whole CDR3 sequence is CASTIIAGGYNEQFF.

The sequenced part of the CDR3 DNA is TGTGCCAGCACCAAAGACTTCGCACTACATAATGAG. Amino acids: CASTKDFALHNE. The entire CDR3 protein is CASTKDFALHNEQFF. The rearrangement links TRBV11-3 to TRBJ2-1; D gene unclear. The read is 3 residues too short to cover the CDR3 end, so that end is filled in from the germline J gene. Germline V gene data show CDR1 as SGHNT and CDR2 as YENEEA. V lost 7 bases and J 7 bases, leaving 20 bases between the germline ends. The CDR3 length is 15 residues.

On this clone itself: The CDR3 is cut off 3 residues early in the read; its end comes from the germline J gene. This chain joins TRBV30 and TRBJ2-5; 7 bases are shared with TRBD2. The CDR3 covers 12 residues. Germline lookup yields CDR1 GTSNPN and CDR2 SVGIG (reference sequence). V trimming: 5 bases; J trimming: 2 bases; junction bases outside the gene matches: 2. CDR3 DNA (partial): TGTGCCTGGCACGGGGGGCAAGAGACC. Translating gives CAWHGGQET. In full, the CDR3 reads CAWHGGQETQYF.

On this clone: From the germline J gene comes the end of the CDR3, since the read stops 3 residues before it. The rearrangement links TRBV28 to TRBJ2-3; 8 bases fit TRBD2. The CDR3 sequence is 17 residues long. From germline, CDR1 is MDHEN and CDR2 SYDVKM. V lost 2 bases, J lost 0 bases, and 7 bases stayed unmatched. The CDR3 sequence is CASSLSTSGGSTDTQYF. The covered CDR3 bases are TGTGCCAGCAGTTTAAGTACCAGCGGGGGTAGCACAGATACG.

Concerning this clone itself: The CDR3 goes on 3 residues after the read ends, and that part is filled in from the germline J gene. The V call is TRBV10-1, the J call TRBJ2-3, with 10 bases that match TRBD2. Germline V gene lookup returns CDR1 WNHNN and CDR2 SYGVQD (reference sequence). The CDR3 is made up of 15 amino acids. V lost 4 bases to trimming and J lost 1 base; unmatched junction nucleotides: 2. CDR3 sequence reads: CASSGGTSGTDTQYF. The covered CDR3 bases are TGCGCCAGCAGTGGGGGGACTAGCGGCACAGATACG.

Turning to this clone: The missing CDR3 end, 3 residues past where the read stops, is filled in from the germline J gene. The chain recombines TRBV19 with TRBJ1-4; 9 nucleotides match TRBD1. The ends lost 5 bases at V and 10 bases at J; junction bases unmatched: 8. Per the germline V gene, CDR1 is LNHDA and CDR2 is SQIVND (reference sequence). The CDR3 consists of 14 residues. CDR3 in amino acids: CASSLGQGNLKLFF. The DNA read from the CDR3 is TGTGCCAGTAGTTTAGGACAGGGGAACTTAAAA.

In the case of this clone: The read gets to within 3 residues of the CDR3 end, and the germline J gene fills in the rest. This sequence joins TRBV10-3 and TRBJ2-7; 8 nucleotides agree with TRBD2. The CDR3 runs 13 residues. Germline V gene data show CDR1 as ENHRY and CDR2 as SYGVKD. The V segment lost 3 bases and the J segment 6 bases; nucleotides outside the gene matches: 4. The sequenced CDR3 bases are TGTGCCATCAGTGACGCCGGGACTAGCGAG. This translates into CAISDAGTSE. The CDR3 reads in full as CAISDAGTSEQYF.

With respect to this clone: The CDR3 end falls 3 residues outside the read, so it is completed with the germline J gene. The V gene is TRBV7-9, the J gene TRBJ2-3, with 9 bases aligning to TRBD2. Per the germline V gene, CDR1 is SEHNR and CDR2 is FQNEAQ (reference sequence). The CDR3 extends over 14 amino acids. With V trimmed by 10 bases and J by 4 bases, 9 bases remained unmatched. The CDR3 here is CATPSGGRADTQYF. The sequenced part of the CDR3 DNA is TGTGCCACACCAAGCGGGGGGCGAGCAGATACG.

To note about this clone: The read is 3 residues too short to cover the CDR3 end, so that end is filled in from the germline J gene. This chain joins TRBV10-1 and TRBJ2-1, with TRBD2 matching over 9 bases. Germline V gene sequence: CDR1 WNHNN, CDR2 SYGVQD (reference sequence). The CDR3 is made up of 14 amino acids. Germline trimming cut 1 base from V and 9 bases from J; bases unmatched to any gene: 4. CDR3 bases read: TGCGCCAGCAGTGAGTGGCGGGAGGGCCGTGAG. Translation: CASSEWREGRE. In full, the CDR3 reads CASSEWREGREQFF.

Concerning this clone: The read terminates 3 residues before the CDR3 end, so the remaining end is supplied by the germline J gene. The chain carries TRBV12-3 or TRBV12-4 and TRBJ1-2; D not resolved. This CDR3 has 14 residues. V lost 1 base and J lost 4, with 10 bases in between. CDR3 sequence: CASSLDSLLYGYTF. The sequenced part of the CDR3 DNA is TGTGCCAGCAGTTTAGACAGCCTCCTCTATGGC.

In the case of this clone: The observed sequence ends 3 residues before the CDR3 terminus, with the missing tail filled in from the germline J gene. This rearrangement joins TRBV25-1 to TRBJ2-1; TRBD2 matches 13 bases. This CDR3 contains 16 residues. J lost 5 bases, V lost 5 bases, and 6 bases had no gene match. Germline CDR1 MGHDK, CDR2 SYGVNS. Here the CDR3 reads CASSKRTSGSHNEQFF. CDR3 DNA (partial): TGTGCCAGCAGTAAAAGGACTAGCGGGAGCCACAATGAG.

Concerning this clone: The read ends 3 residues shy of where the CDR3 ends; the end is completed using the germline J gene. This rearrangement joins TRBV20-1 to TRBJ1-6, with 8 bases aligning to TRBD1. Germline lookup yields CDR1 DFQATT and CDR2 SNEGSKA (reference sequence). Losses at the gene ends were 3 bases for V and 7 bases for J; bases not matched to a gene: 5. The CDR3 totals 14 residues. The part of the CDR3 DNA that was read is TGCAGTGCTAGTCGTCCAGGGGGCAATTCACCC. Translation gives CSASRPGGNSP. The entire CDR3 is CSASRPGGNSPLHF.

A note on this clone: The read ends 3 residues shy of where the CDR3 ends; the end is completed using the germline J gene. The chain links TRBV20-1 to TRBJ2-1; 7 bases map to TRBD2. The CDR3 has 17 amino acids. Trimming at V came to 3 bases and at J to 2 bases, leaving 13 bases not matched to a gene. Germline V CDR1 and CDR2: DFQATT, SNEGSKA (reference sequence). The CDR3 is CSARVRTRGGAYNEQFF. CDR3 bases read: TGCAGTGCTAGGGTTAGAACACGCGGGGGAGCCTACAATGAG.